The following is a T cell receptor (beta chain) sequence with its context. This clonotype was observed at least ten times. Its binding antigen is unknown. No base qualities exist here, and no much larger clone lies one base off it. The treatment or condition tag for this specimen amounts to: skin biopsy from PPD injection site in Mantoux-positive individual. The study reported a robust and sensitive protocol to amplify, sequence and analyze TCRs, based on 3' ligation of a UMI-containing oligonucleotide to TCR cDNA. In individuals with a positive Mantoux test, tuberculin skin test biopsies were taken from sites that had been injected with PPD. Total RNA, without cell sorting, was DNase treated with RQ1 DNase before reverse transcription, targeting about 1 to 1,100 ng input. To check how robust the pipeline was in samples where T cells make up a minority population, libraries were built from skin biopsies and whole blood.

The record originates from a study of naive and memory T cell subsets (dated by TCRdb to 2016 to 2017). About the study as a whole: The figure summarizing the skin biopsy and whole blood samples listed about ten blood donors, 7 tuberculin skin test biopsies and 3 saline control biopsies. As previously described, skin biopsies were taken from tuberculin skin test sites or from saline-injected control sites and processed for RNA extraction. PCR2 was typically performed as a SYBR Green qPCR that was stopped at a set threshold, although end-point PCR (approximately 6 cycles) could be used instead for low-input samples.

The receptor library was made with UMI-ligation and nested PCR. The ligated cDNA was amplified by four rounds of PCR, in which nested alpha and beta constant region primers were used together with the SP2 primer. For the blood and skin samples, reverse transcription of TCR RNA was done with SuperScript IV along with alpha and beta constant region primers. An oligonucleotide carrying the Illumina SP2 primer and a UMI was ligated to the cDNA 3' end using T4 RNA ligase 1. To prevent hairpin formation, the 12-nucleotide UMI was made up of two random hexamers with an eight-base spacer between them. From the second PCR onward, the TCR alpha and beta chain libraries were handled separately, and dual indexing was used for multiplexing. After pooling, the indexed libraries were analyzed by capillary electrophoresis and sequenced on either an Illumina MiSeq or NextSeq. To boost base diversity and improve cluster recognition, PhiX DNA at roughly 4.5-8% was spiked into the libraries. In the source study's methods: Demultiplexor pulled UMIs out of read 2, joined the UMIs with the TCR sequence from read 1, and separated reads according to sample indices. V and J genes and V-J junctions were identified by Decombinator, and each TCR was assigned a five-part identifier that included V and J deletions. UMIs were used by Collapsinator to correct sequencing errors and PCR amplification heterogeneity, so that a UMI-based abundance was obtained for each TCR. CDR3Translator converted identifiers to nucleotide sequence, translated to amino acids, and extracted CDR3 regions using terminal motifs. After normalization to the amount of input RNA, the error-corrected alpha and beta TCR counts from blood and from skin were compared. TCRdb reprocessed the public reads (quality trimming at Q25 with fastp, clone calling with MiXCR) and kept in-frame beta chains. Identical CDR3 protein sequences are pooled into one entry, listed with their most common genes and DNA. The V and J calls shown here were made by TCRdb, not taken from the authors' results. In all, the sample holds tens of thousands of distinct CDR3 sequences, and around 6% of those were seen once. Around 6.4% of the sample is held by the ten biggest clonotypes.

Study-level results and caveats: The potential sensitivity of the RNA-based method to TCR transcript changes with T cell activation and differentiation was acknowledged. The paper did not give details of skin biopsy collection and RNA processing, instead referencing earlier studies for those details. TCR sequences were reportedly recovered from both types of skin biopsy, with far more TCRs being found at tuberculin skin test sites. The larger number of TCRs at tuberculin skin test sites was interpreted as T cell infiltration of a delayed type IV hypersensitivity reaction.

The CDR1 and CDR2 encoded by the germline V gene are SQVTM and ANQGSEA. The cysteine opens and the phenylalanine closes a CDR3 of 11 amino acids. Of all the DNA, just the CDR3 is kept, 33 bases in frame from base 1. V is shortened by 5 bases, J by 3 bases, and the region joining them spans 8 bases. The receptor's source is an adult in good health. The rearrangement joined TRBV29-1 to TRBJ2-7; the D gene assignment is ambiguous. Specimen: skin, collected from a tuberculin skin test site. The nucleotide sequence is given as TGCAGCGTTAGGATCTACTACGAGCAGTACTTC. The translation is CSVRIYYEQYF.